This record covers a single TCR beta chain. Its antigen is unknown. This entry comes from a study of CD8+CD57+ T cells in acquired aplastic anemia. Study details: The mean DNA yield obtained from sorted CD4+ and CD8+ cells came to roughly 3.4 ug.

Study-wide results and caveats: The study identified roughly 29 CD8+ CDR3 sequences shared by patients and controls.

Genomic DNA provided the template from which TCR beta VDJ and CDR3 profiles were obtained. TCRdb recomputed calls from the reads with MiXCR, one row per CDR3 protein. The profile shows approximately 200,000 distinct CDR3 sequences, roughly 55% of them singletons. V was shortened by 7 bases and J by 2 bases, with 12 bases between the two germline ends. The CDR3 is made up of 12 amino acids. The germline CDR1 and CDR2 sequences are DFQATT and SNEGSKA (reference sequence). This clonotype originated in a human donor in good health. Sequenced material: sorted CD4+, CD8+, or CD8+CD57+ T cells (not recorded which) from PBMCs. V usage is TRBV20-1 and J usage is TRBJ2-7, with D perhaps TRBD2 (6 bases). The CDR3 sequence is CSGLEGAYEQYF. The CDR3 DNA reads as TGCAGTGGATTGGAGGGTGCCTACGAGCAGTACTTC.